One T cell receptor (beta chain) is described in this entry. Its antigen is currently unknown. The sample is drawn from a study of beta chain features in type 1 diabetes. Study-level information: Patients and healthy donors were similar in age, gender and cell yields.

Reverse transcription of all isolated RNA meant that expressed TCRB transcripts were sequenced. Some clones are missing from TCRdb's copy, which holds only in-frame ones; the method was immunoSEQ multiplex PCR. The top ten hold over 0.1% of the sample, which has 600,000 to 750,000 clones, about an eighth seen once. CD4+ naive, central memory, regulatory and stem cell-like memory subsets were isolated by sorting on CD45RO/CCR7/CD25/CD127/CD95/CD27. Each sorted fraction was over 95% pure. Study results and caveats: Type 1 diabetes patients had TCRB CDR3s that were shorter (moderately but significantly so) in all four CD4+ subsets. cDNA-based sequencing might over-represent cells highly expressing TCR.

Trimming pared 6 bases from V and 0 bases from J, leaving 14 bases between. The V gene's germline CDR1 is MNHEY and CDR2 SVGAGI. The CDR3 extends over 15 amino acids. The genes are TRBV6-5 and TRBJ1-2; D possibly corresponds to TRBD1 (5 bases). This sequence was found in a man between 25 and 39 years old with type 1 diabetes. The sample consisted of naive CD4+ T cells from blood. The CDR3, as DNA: TGTGCCAGCAGCCTCACCGGGACGGCTAACTATGGCTACACCTTC. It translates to CASSLTGTANYGYTF.